This TCR beta chain emerged from a study of blood T cell repertoires in COVID-19. Study at large: COVID-19 samples, acute and convalescent, were from the United States, Italy and Spain. The cDNA or gDNA used as material had been derived from T cells, B-cell-depleted T cells, or PBMCs.

This clone was seen once. Germline V lookup: CDR1 MGHRA, CDR2 YSYEKL. The CDR3 runs 15 residues. V was clipped by 1 base and J by 3 bases, with 9 bases between them. TCRdb's copy holds only in-frame clones and misses some; the assay was immunoSEQ multiplex PCR. This table has 150,000 to 200,000 clones, over 70% appearing once. The specimen sequenced was PBMCs or T cells enriched from blood (not recorded which). This TCR came from a man between 50 and 59 years old who had recovered from COVID-19. The chain couples TRBV4-1 to TRBJ2-2, with TRBD1 as a possible D gene (6 bases). CDR3 coding DNA: TGCGCCAGCAGCCAAGGGGACACTGACACCGGGGAGCTGTTTTTT. Its protein product is CASSQGDTDTGELFF.